This is a list of T cell receptor beta chains from one sample in a study of control samples from healthy donors and cancer patients. Assay used: immunoSEQ multiplex PCR; TCRdb lists only in-frame clones, some missing. In the table there are over 100,000 clones, approximately 90% of which are singletons. Sequencing was done on a sample of blood. The receptors derive from a woman between 50 and 59 years old in good health. Each CDR3 is given without its conserved first and last residue.

J: TRBJ2-7
V: TRBV5-1
CDR3: ASSPDLGTDYEQY

J: TRBJ1-1
V: TRBV30
CDR3: AWSVGGAYEAF

J: TRBJ2-1
V: TRBV25-1
CDR3: ASGKNIRLSSYNEQF

J: TRBJ2-1
V: TRBV9
CDR3: ASSAGPKGYEQF

J: TRBJ2-7
V: TRBV28
CDR3: VSRGGSYEQY

J: TRBJ2-7
V: TRBV30
CDR3: ALGRGLEQY

J: TRBJ1-2
V: TRBV19
CDR3: ASVTTSQSSHGYT

J: TRBJ1-2
V: TRBV20-1
CDR3: SANAGYGYT

J: TRBJ1-6
V: TRBV7-2
CDR3: ASSFSLRKGDSPLH

J: TRBJ1-2
V: TRBV25-1
CDR3: ASSEQGLLYGYT

J: TRBJ1-2
V: TRBV2
CDR3: ASSERGLHT

J: TRBJ2-2
V: TRBV5-8
CDR3: ASSLEAGLKNTGELF

J: TRBJ2-7
V: TRBV3-1/TRBV3-2
CDR3: ASSQDGARGGSYEQY

J: TRBJ1-5
V: TRBV6-5
CDR3: ASSYMVNQPQH

J: TRBJ2-3
V: TRBV27
CDR3: ASSRQGARTDTQY